This passage covers 11 T cell receptor beta chains from one sample sequenced in a study of cytomegalovirus exposure and HLA in healthy donors. PCR used 60 Vbeta primers and 13 Jbeta primers. Assay: immunoSEQ multiplex PCR; the TCRdb copy retains only in-frame clones and omits some. The repertoire holds 130,000 or so clones, approximately 10% seen once, with roughly 6.4% in the top ten. The specimen sequenced was PBMCs. These receptor sequences come from a woman aged 40 to 50 in good health and CMV-seropositive.

V is TRBV7-7 and J is TRBJ2-7; TRBD1 matches 7 bases. V lost 2 bases and J lost 5; bases outside the gene matches: 6. The germline CDR1 and CDR2 sequences are SSHAT and FNYEAQ (reference sequence). The CDR3 is 14 amino acids. The CDR3: CASSLFRDSHEQYF. The CDR3 coding sequence is TGTGCCAGCAGCTTATTCAGGGACAGCCACGAGCAGTACTTC.

The chain uses TRBV7-2 and TRBJ1-1, with TRBD1 matching over 12 bases. Per germline, CDR1 SGHTA and CDR2 FQGNSA. The CDR3 extends over 14 amino acids. J was trimmed by 5 bases and V by 4 bases; bases with no gene match: 2. The CDR3 nucleotides are TGTGCCAGCAGCTCGGGACAGGGGGCTACTGAAGCTTTCTTT. Amino acids: CASSSGQGATEAFF. The full variable domain, its missing parts supplied by reference TRBV7-2 and TRBJ1-1, is GAGVSQSPSNKVTEKGKDVELRCDPISGHTALYWYRQSLGQGLEFLIYFQGNSAPDKSGLPSDRFSAERTGGSVSTLTIQRTQQEDSAVYLCASSSGQGATEAFFGQGTRLTVV.

This clone was picked up a small number of times. This chain uses TRBV19 with TRBJ1-1; D is unresolved. The CDR3 totals 15 residues. Trimming pared 7 bases from V and 0 bases from J, leaving 15 bases between. Germline CDR1 is LNHDA and CDR2 is SQIVND (reference sequence). For the CDR3, the DNA is TGTGCCAGTATTAAGAGGTTGTTAATGAACACTGAAGCTTTCTTT. The encoded protein is CASIKRLLMNTEAFF. Combining the CDR3 with reference TRBV19 and TRBJ1-1 gives the whole variable domain DGGITQSPKYLFRKEGQNVTLSCEQNLNHDAMYWYRQDPGQGLRLIYYSQIVNDFQKGDIAEGYSVSREKKESFPLTVTSAQKNPTAFYLCASIKRLLMNTEAFFGQGTRLTVV.

This rearrangement joins TRBV4-1 to TRBJ1-2; the D gene is possibly TRBD1 (5 bases). There are 14 residues in the CDR3. Trimming cost V 0 bases and J 5 bases, with 10 bases left between them. CDR1 and CDR2 (germline): MGHRA, YSYEKL. CDR3 in amino acids: CASSQDTGLYGYTF. In DNA, the CDR3 is TGCGCCAGCAGCCAAGATACAGGACTATATGGCTACACCTTC.

This clone was detected a few times. The V and J genes are TRBV6-5 and TRBJ1-1; TRBD1 is a possible D gene (5 bases). V shed 6 bases and J shed 0 bases, with 14 bases lying between them. Germline CDR1 and CDR2: MNHEY and SVGAGI. The CDR3 extends over 15 amino acids. CDR3 sequence: CASSLTAALNTEAFF. The CDR3 bases are TGTGCCAGCAGCCTGACAGCTGCGTTGAACACTGAAGCTTTCTTT.

This clone was seen only a few times. This sequence joins TRBV7-6 and TRBJ2-3; D gene uncertain. Germline CDR1 SGHVS, CDR2 FNYEAQ. There are 14 residues in the CDR3. V was clipped by 3 bases and J by 1 base, with 8 bases between them. In nucleotides, the CDR3 is TGTGCCAGCAGCTTCGCAGGCGGCACAGATACGCAGTATTTT. Translating it yields CASSFAGGTDTQYF. Full variable domain (missing parts from reference TRBV7-6 and TRBJ2-3): GAGVSQSPRYKVTKRGQDVALRCDPISGHVSLYWYRQALGQGPEFLTYFNYEAQQDKSGLPNDRFSAERPEGSISTLTIQRTEQRDSAMYRCASSFAGGTDTQYFGPGTRLTVL.

The chain employs TRBV10-3 and TRBJ2-7, with a tentative D call TRBD2 (5 bases). Germline V lookup: CDR1 ENHRY, CDR2 SYGVKD. The ends were cut back, 2 bases at V and 0 bases at J, with 11 bases in the middle. This CDR3 has 15 amino acids. This CDR3 reads CAISEGSVPSYEQYV. In nucleotides, the CDR3 is TGTGCCATCAGTGAGGGGAGTGTCCCCTCCTACGAGCAGTACGTC.

The chain has TRBV7-9 and TRBJ1-6, with D possibly being TRBD1 (5 bases). V gave up 3 bases and J gave up 9 bases, with 12 bases separating them. The CDR3 has 14 amino acids. Germline loops: CDR1 SEHNR, CDR2 FQNEAQ (reference sequence). CDR3 amino acids: CASSFGGSGSPLHF. The CDR3 DNA reads as TGTGCCAGCAGCTTCGGGGGTTCGGGTTCACCCCTCCACTTT.

In this sample, this clone turned up a few times. This chain links TRBV7-9 with TRBJ2-1; D unclear. This CDR3 has 14 amino acids. The germline V gene has CDR1 SEHNR and CDR2 FQNEAQ (reference sequence). Between the trimmed V and J ends, which lost 1 base and 3 bases, there was a span of 7 bases. The CDR3 DNA follows: TGTGCCAGCAGCTTAGACAACAGCTACAATGAGCAGTTCTTC. It yields the protein CASSLDNSYNEQFF.

The chain joins TRBV9 to TRBJ2-1; 13 positions match TRBD2. The V gene's germline CDR1 is SGDLS and CDR2 YYNGEE. V was clipped by 2 bases and J by 2 bases; unmatched bases: 4. This CDR3 has 17 residues. The CDR3 region is CASSVKLAGGPYNEQFF. CDR3 coding DNA: TGTGCCAGCAGCGTTAAACTAGCGGGGGGGCCCTACAATGAGCAGTTCTTC.

The chain couples TRBV5-5 to TRBJ2-7, with 8 bases lining up with TRBD1. In germline, CDR1 is SGHKS, CDR2 YYEKEE (reference sequence). This CDR3 is 15 amino acids long. V was pared by 3 bases and J by 2 bases, with 7 bases of the junction left unmatched. The DNA of the CDR3 is TGTGCCAGCAGCTACACCCCGGACAGGGCCTACGAGCAGTACTTC. Its protein product is CASSYTPDRAYEQYF. Full variable domain (outside the CDR3, taken from reference TRBV5-5 and TRBJ2-7): DAGVTQSPTHLIKTRGQQVTLRCSPISGHKSVSWYQQVLGQGPQFIFQYYEKEERGRGNFPDRFSARQFPNYSSELNVNALLLGDSALYLCASSYTPDRAYEQYFGPGTRLTVT.